The rows below give T cell receptor beta chains drawn from one sample of a study of CD4+ T cells in melanoma. The protocol was immunoSEQ multiplex PCR, while the TCRdb copy is restricted to in-frame clones and leaves out a portion. Here the sample spans roughly 60,000 clones, roughly three quarters being singletons. The sequenced material came from tumor tissue. These receptors originate from a human donor with melanoma. The CDR3 runs from the conserved cysteine through the conserved F or W. Each record gives: V gene, D gene, CDR3 length, J gene, clone size, CDR3 DNA, CDR3 protein. The D gene is left open where the match is weak. Not all rows give a size; the values are once, few, many and, for expanded clones, a class.

v_call: TRBV19; d_call: -; cdr3_length: 11; j_call: TRBJ1-2; clone_size: once; cdr3_nt: TGTGCCAGTAGTATAGGCTATGGCTACACCTTC; cdr3_aa: CASSIGYGYTF
v_call: TRBV6-1; d_call: TRBD2; cdr3_length: 15; j_call: TRBJ2-3; clone_size: -; cdr3_nt: TGTGCCAGCAGTGTCTTAGCGGGGGGTGCAGATACGCAGTATTTT; cdr3_aa: CASSVLAGGADTQYF
v_call: TRBV7-8; d_call: -; cdr3_length: 14; j_call: TRBJ1-6; clone_size: -; cdr3_nt: TGTGCCAGCAGCTCAGCACTCGCGAATTCACCCCTCCACTTT; cdr3_aa: CASSSALANSPLHF
v_call: TRBV13; d_call: TRBD2; cdr3_length: 17; j_call: TRBJ2-3; clone_size: -; cdr3_nt: TGTGCCAGCAGCTCTCGATCCCGGGGGGGCGCCCCAGATACGCAGTATTTT; cdr3_aa: CASSSRSRGGAPDTQYF
v_call: TRBV9; d_call: -; cdr3_length: 18; j_call: TRBJ2-1; clone_size: -; cdr3_nt: TGTGCCAGCAGCGTAGACGGGAGCGGGTCGAGCTCCTACAATGAGCAGTTCTTC; cdr3_aa: CASSVDGSGSSSYNEQFF
v_call: TRBV5-1; d_call: TRBD2; cdr3_length: 15; j_call: TRBJ2-2; clone_size: -; cdr3_nt: TGCGCCAGCAGCAAGGGACTAGGGGGTCCCGGGGAGCTGTTTTTT; cdr3_aa: CASSKGLGGPGELFF
v_call: TRBV6-1; d_call: -; cdr3_length: 11; j_call: TRBJ1-5; clone_size: -; cdr3_nt: TGTGCCAGCAGTGGCAATCAGCCCCAGCATTTT; cdr3_aa: CASSGNQPQHF
v_call: TRBV28; d_call: -; cdr3_length: 11; j_call: TRBJ2-7; clone_size: many; cdr3_nt: TGTGCTATAGGACGGGACTACGAGCAGTACTTC; cdr3_aa: CAIGRDYEQYF
v_call: TRBV7-9; d_call: -; cdr3_length: 13; j_call: TRBJ2-3; clone_size: -; cdr3_nt: TGTGCCAGCAGCTTACTCCAGTTAGATACGCAGTATTTT; cdr3_aa: CASSLLQLDTQYF
v_call: TRBV25-1; d_call: -; cdr3_length: 15; j_call: TRBJ2-2; clone_size: few; cdr3_nt: TGTGCCAGCAGTCAGGAGGCAGGACGAGGCGGGGAGCTGTTTTTT; cdr3_aa: CASSQEAGRGGELFF
v_call: TRBV28; d_call: -; cdr3_length: 13; j_call: TRBJ1-4; clone_size: -; cdr3_nt: TGTGCCAGCAAGGGGCTCACTAATGAAAAACTGTTTTTT; cdr3_aa: CASKGLTNEKLFF
v_call: TRBV7-6; d_call: TRBD2; cdr3_length: 14; j_call: TRBJ2-3; clone_size: -; cdr3_nt: TGTGCCAGCAGCCCACGGACTAGTCCAGATACGCAGTATTTT; cdr3_aa: CASSPRTSPDTQYF
v_call: TRBV10-3; d_call: TRBD1; cdr3_length: 14; j_call: TRBJ1-3; clone_size: many; cdr3_nt: TGTGCCATCAGTGAGCCAGGGGGCGAAAACACCATATATTTT; cdr3_aa: CAISEPGGENTIYF
v_call: TRBV4-2; d_call: TRBD2; cdr3_length: 15; j_call: TRBJ2-1; clone_size: few; cdr3_nt: TGTGCCAGCAGCCAAGCCGGCGGGGGGGCTGATGAGCAGTTCTTC; cdr3_aa: CASSQAGGGADEQFF
v_call: TRBV30; d_call: TRBD1; cdr3_length: 13; j_call: TRBJ1-2; clone_size: -; cdr3_nt: TGTGCCGCCCCGGGACAGGACAACTATGGCTACACCTTC; cdr3_aa: CAAPGQDNYGYTF
v_call: TRBV11-2; d_call: -; cdr3_length: 14; j_call: TRBJ2-3; clone_size: -; cdr3_nt: TGTGCCAGCAGCCTGGGGGCCAGCACAGATACGCAGTATTTT; cdr3_aa: CASSLGASTDTQYF
v_call: TRBV9; d_call: TRBD2; cdr3_length: 18; j_call: TRBJ2-3; clone_size: medium-sized; cdr3_nt: TGTGCCAGCAGCCAGAGAGGGACTAGCGGGGGCCGCACAGATACGCAGTATTTT; cdr3_aa: CASSQRGTSGGRTDTQYF
v_call: TRBV19; d_call: TRBD1; cdr3_length: 13; j_call: TRBJ1-5; clone_size: once; cdr3_nt: TGTGCCAGTAGTGAACAGGGGAATCAGCCCCAGCATTTT; cdr3_aa: CASSEQGNQPQHF
v_call: TRBV14; d_call: -; cdr3_length: 15; j_call: TRBJ1-2; clone_size: -; cdr3_nt: TGTGCCAGCAGCCAAGGGCGGACTCGGGGCTATGGCTACACCTTC; cdr3_aa: CASSQGRTRGYGYTF
v_call: TRBV15; d_call: -; cdr3_length: 16; j_call: TRBJ1-6; clone_size: -; cdr3_nt: TGTGCCACCAGCAGAGATCGGGTCGACTATAATTCACCCCTCCACTTT; cdr3_aa: CATSRDRVDYNSPLHF
v_call: TRBV27; d_call: -; cdr3_length: 18; j_call: TRBJ2-2; clone_size: -; cdr3_nt: TGTGCCAGCAGTAAATTACGAACTGCCGGGTTAAACACCGGGGAGCTGTTTTTT; cdr3_aa: CASSKLRTAGLNTGELFF
v_call: TRBV6-1; d_call: -; cdr3_length: 13; j_call: TRBJ1-4; clone_size: -; cdr3_nt: TGTGCCAGCACCAGGTACACTGGGGAAAAACTGTTTTTT; cdr3_aa: CASTRYTGEKLFF
v_call: TRBV28; d_call: TRBD2; cdr3_length: 15; j_call: TRBJ2-5; clone_size: -; cdr3_nt: TGTGCCAGCAACAGCCCCGGGGGGGTGGTAGAGACCCAGTACTTC; cdr3_aa: CASNSPGGVVETQYF
v_call: TRBV5-1; d_call: -; cdr3_length: 14; j_call: TRBJ1-4; clone_size: -; cdr3_nt: TGCGCCAGCAGCTACGGGACCTCCGATGAAAAACTGTTTTTT; cdr3_aa: CASSYGTSDEKLFF
v_call: TRBV6-5; d_call: TRBD1; cdr3_length: 14; j_call: TRBJ1-4; clone_size: -; cdr3_nt: TGTGCCAGCAGCCGGGACAGAACTAATGAAAAACTGTTTTTT; cdr3_aa: CASSRDRTNEKLFF
v_call: TRBV4-2; d_call: TRBD1; cdr3_length: 15; j_call: TRBJ1-6; clone_size: few; cdr3_nt: TGTGCCAGCAGCCAGTTTGACAGGGGTAATTCACCCCTCCACTTT; cdr3_aa: CASSQFDRGNSPLHF
v_call: TRBV5-6; d_call: -; cdr3_length: 12; j_call: TRBJ1-2; clone_size: few; cdr3_nt: TGTGCCAGCAGCTTGTCAGGTGATGGCTACACCTTC; cdr3_aa: CASSLSGDGYTF
v_call: TRBV7-3; d_call: -; cdr3_length: 13; j_call: TRBJ2-1; clone_size: medium-sized; cdr3_nt: TGTGCCAGCAGCTCCGATGTAGGGGGTGAGCAGTTCTTC; cdr3_aa: CASSSDVGGEQFF
v_call: TRBV7-3; d_call: TRBD2; cdr3_length: 16; j_call: TRBJ2-3; clone_size: -; cdr3_nt: TGTGCCAGCAGCCGGGGACTAGCGGGAACCACAGATACGCAGTATTTT; cdr3_aa: CASSRGLAGTTDTQYF
v_call: TRBV29-1; d_call: -; cdr3_length: 13; j_call: TRBJ2-5; clone_size: -; cdr3_nt: TGCAGCGTTGAAGACCGGATCCAAGAGACCCAGTACTTC; cdr3_aa: CSVEDRIQETQYF
v_call: TRBV10-3; d_call: TRBD1; cdr3_length: 13; j_call: TRBJ1-2; clone_size: -; cdr3_nt: TGTGCCATCGGGCAGGGGGCGGCCTATGGCTACACCTTC; cdr3_aa: CAIGQGAAYGYTF
v_call: TRBV6-1; d_call: -; cdr3_length: 12; j_call: TRBJ2-1; clone_size: -; cdr3_nt: TGTGCCAGCAGTGAAATGAGTCTTGAGCAGTTCTTC; cdr3_aa: CASSEMSLEQFF
v_call: TRBV29-1; d_call: TRBD2; cdr3_length: 18; j_call: TRBJ2-1; clone_size: few; cdr3_nt: TGCAGCGTTGAAACCCTAACGCCTAGCGGGGGGAGTTACAATGAGCAGTTCTTC; cdr3_aa: CSVETLTPSGGSYNEQFF
v_call: TRBV6-4; d_call: -; cdr3_length: 13; j_call: TRBJ2-3; clone_size: -; cdr3_nt: TGTGCCAGCAGTGGGGGGGCAACAGATACGCAGTATTTT; cdr3_aa: CASSGGATDTQYF
v_call: TRBV2; d_call: TRBD2; cdr3_length: 20; j_call: TRBJ2-5; clone_size: -; cdr3_nt: TGTGCCAGCAGTGAAGCAATCCGGCTAGCGGGGGGAGGTGGTCAAGAGACCCAGTACTTC; cdr3_aa: CASSEAIRLAGGGGQETQYF
v_call: TRBV11-2; d_call: -; cdr3_length: 12; j_call: TRBJ2-2; clone_size: -; cdr3_nt: TGTGCCAGCAGCTTAGAGACCGGGGAGCTGTTTTTT; cdr3_aa: CASSLETGELFF
v_call: TRBV5-1; d_call: -; cdr3_length: 15; j_call: TRBJ2-3; clone_size: -; cdr3_nt: TGCGCCAGCAGCTTCTTGGGGGGTAGCACAGATACGCAGTATTTT; cdr3_aa: CASSFLGGSTDTQYF
v_call: TRBV5-1; d_call: TRBD1; cdr3_length: 16; j_call: TRBJ1-4; clone_size: -; cdr3_nt: TGCGCCAGCAGCCTTACGACCGGGACAGTAATCGAAAAACTGTTTTTT; cdr3_aa: CASSLTTGTVIEKLFF
v_call: TRBV9; d_call: -; cdr3_length: 16; j_call: TRBJ1-4; clone_size: -; cdr3_nt: TGTGCCAGCAGCGCCCCCCGGGACGCACCGACTGAAAAACTGTTTTTT; cdr3_aa: CASSAPRDAPTEKLFF
v_call: TRBV30; d_call: -; cdr3_length: 16; j_call: TRBJ1-2; clone_size: -; cdr3_nt: TGTGCCTGGAGTGGAACCGGGCCCGACCCGATATATGGCTACACCTTC; cdr3_aa: CAWSGTGPDPIYGYTF
v_call: TRBV6-5; d_call: TRBD1; cdr3_length: 15; j_call: TRBJ2-2; clone_size: -; cdr3_nt: TGTGCCACAGAAAACAGGGGCAGTGACACCGGGGAGCTGTTTTTT; cdr3_aa: CATENRGSDTGELFF
v_call: TRBV5-8; d_call: TRBD1; cdr3_length: 13; j_call: TRBJ2-7; clone_size: few; cdr3_nt: TGTGCCAGCAGCAACCGGGACAGCTACGAGCAGTACTTC; cdr3_aa: CASSNRDSYEQYF
v_call: TRBV2; d_call: -; cdr3_length: 13; j_call: TRBJ2-7; clone_size: -; cdr3_nt: TGTGCCAGCTGTACAGACCCCTTCTACGAGCAGTACTTC; cdr3_aa: CASCTDPFYEQYF
v_call: TRBV18; d_call: -; cdr3_length: 15; j_call: TRBJ1-1; clone_size: -; cdr3_nt: TGTGCCAGCTCACCACCGCTGGGCGTGAACACTGAAGCTTTCTTT; cdr3_aa: CASSPPLGVNTEAFF
v_call: TRBV7-3; d_call: TRBD1; cdr3_length: 14; j_call: TRBJ1-1; clone_size: -; cdr3_nt: TGTGCCAGCAGCCCCAGGGGGGGGCGGACTGAAGCTTTCTTT; cdr3_aa: CASSPRGGRTEAFF
v_call: TRBV7-6; d_call: -; cdr3_length: 13; j_call: TRBJ1-2; clone_size: many; cdr3_nt: TGTGCCAGCAGCCACAGGGCTGACTATGGCTACACCTTC; cdr3_aa: CASSHRADYGYTF
v_call: TRBV13; d_call: TRBD1; cdr3_length: 13; j_call: TRBJ1-1; clone_size: few; cdr3_nt: TGTGCCAGCAGACCCAACAGGGGAACTGAAGCTTTCTTT; cdr3_aa: CASRPNRGTEAFF
v_call: TRBV5-1; d_call: -; cdr3_length: 16; j_call: TRBJ1-2; clone_size: -; cdr3_nt: TGCGCCAGCAGCTTGGGGCCCGGGGCGGATTCCTATGGCTACACCTTC; cdr3_aa: CASSLGPGADSYGYTF
v_call: TRBV25-1; d_call: -; cdr3_length: 16; j_call: TRBJ1-2; clone_size: -; cdr3_nt: TGTGCCAGCAGTGAATCGTTAGGGAAGGCTTGGGATGGCTACACCTTC; cdr3_aa: CASSESLGKAWDGYTF
v_call: TRBV14; d_call: TRBD1; cdr3_length: 17; j_call: TRBJ2-7; clone_size: -; cdr3_nt: TGTGCCAGCAGCCAAGATACTGGGACAGCCTACACCTACGAGCAGTACTTC; cdr3_aa: CASSQDTGTAYTYEQYF
v_call: TRBV6-1; d_call: -; cdr3_length: 11; j_call: TRBJ1-5; clone_size: -; cdr3_nt: TGTGCCAGCAGTGAAGGCGAAACCCAGCATTTT; cdr3_aa: CASSEGETQHF
v_call: TRBV7-7; d_call: -; cdr3_length: 11; j_call: TRBJ1-2; clone_size: -; cdr3_nt: TGTGCTAGCAGACTCGGGACACCATACACCTTC; cdr3_aa: CASRLGTPYTF
v_call: TRBV19; d_call: TRBD1; cdr3_length: 14; j_call: TRBJ1-6; clone_size: -; cdr3_nt: TGTGCCAGTAGCTTGGGACAGGGTAATTCACCCCTCCACTTT; cdr3_aa: CASSLGQGNSPLHF
v_call: TRBV10-3; d_call: -; cdr3_length: 13; j_call: TRBJ2-7; clone_size: few; cdr3_nt: TGTGCCATCAGTGAGGGTAGCAACTACGAGCAGTACTTC; cdr3_aa: CAISEGSNYEQYF
v_call: TRBV27; d_call: -; cdr3_length: 15; j_call: TRBJ1-6; clone_size: -; cdr3_nt: TGTGCCAGCAGTTTAGAGGGCTCGCCTAATTCACCCCTCCACTTT; cdr3_aa: CASSLEGSPNSPLHF
v_call: TRBV30; d_call: TRBD1; cdr3_length: 13; j_call: TRBJ2-7; clone_size: once; cdr3_nt: TGTGCCTGGACGGGACAGGGAGGCTACGAGCAGTACTTC; cdr3_aa: CAWTGQGGYEQYF
v_call: TRBV4-3; d_call: -; cdr3_length: 14; j_call: TRBJ1-2; clone_size: medium-sized; cdr3_nt: TGCGCCAGCAGCCGAAGGACAGAGCCTTTTGGCTACACCTTC; cdr3_aa: CASSRRTEPFGYTF
v_call: TRBV7-2; d_call: -; cdr3_length: 12; j_call: TRBJ2-1; clone_size: -; cdr3_nt: TGTGCCAGCAGCTTAGCGTACAATGAGCAGTTCTTC; cdr3_aa: CASSLAYNEQFF
v_call: TRBV7-6; d_call: -; cdr3_length: 15; j_call: TRBJ2-5; clone_size: -; cdr3_nt: TGTGCCAGCAGCTTAGTGGCTAGCCTGGGAGAGACCCAGTACTTC; cdr3_aa: CASSLVASLGETQYF
v_call: TRBV5-4; d_call: -; cdr3_length: 14; j_call: TRBJ2-3; clone_size: -; cdr3_nt: TGTGCCAGCAGCCGGAAGGACTTCACAGATACGCAGTATTTT; cdr3_aa: CASSRKDFTDTQYF